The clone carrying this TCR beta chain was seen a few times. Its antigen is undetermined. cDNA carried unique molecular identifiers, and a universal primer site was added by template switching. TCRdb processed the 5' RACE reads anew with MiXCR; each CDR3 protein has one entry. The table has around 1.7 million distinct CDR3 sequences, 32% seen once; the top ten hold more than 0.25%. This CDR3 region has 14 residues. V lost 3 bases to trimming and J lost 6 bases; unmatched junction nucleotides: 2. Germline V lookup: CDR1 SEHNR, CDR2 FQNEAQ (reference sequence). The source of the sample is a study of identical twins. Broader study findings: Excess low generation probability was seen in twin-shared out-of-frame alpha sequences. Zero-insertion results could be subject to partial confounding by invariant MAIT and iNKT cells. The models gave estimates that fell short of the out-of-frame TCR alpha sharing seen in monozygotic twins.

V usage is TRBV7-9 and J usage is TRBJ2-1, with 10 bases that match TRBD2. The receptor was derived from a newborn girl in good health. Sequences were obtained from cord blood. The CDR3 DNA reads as TGTGCCAGCAGCTTTACTAGCGGGATCAATGAGCAGTTCTTC. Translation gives CASSFTSGINEQFF.